This T cell receptor beta chain derives from a study of blood T cell repertoires in COVID-19. Study background: COVID-19 samples collected from the United States, Italy and Spain covered acute and convalescent phases. PBMCs, B-cell-depleted T cells, or T cells provided the cDNA or gDNA that made up the material.

The authors' processing: Reference gene primer amplification in the assay estimated nucleated cell counts. The data were produced by immunoSEQ multiplex PCR, yet TCRdb's version contains in-frame clones alone and is incomplete. V and J calls and clone size are given by that table; D and trimming were obtained from the DNA. The sample contains 90,000 to 100,000 clones, 65% to 90% of which appear only once. The table lists this clone with a few counts. Germline-derived CDR1 and CDR2 are SGDLS and YYNGEE. Trimming cost V 3 bases and J 5 bases; bases outside gene matches: 5. The CDR3 loop spans 15 amino acids.

V gene TRBV9 combines with J gene TRBJ1-6; 7 nucleotides agree with TRBD1. The sequenced sample consisted of peripheral blood. The source of this sequence is a man older than 75 with acute or convalescent COVID-19. The DNA of the CDR3 is TGTGCCAGCAGCGCCGGGACAGCTAATAATTCACCCCTCCACTTT. Encoded protein: CASSAGTANNSPLHF.